These 17 T cell receptor beta chains were all obtained from the same sample, sequenced in a study of blood T cell repertoires in COVID-19. The protocol was immunoSEQ multiplex PCR, while the TCRdb copy is restricted to in-frame clones and leaves out a portion. Of 100,000 or so clones in the sample, about 78% were seen once. The sequencing input was peripheral blood. These receptors all stem from a man aged 60-69 years with active or convalescent COVID-19.

This chain uses TRBV5-5 with TRBJ1-2, with 9 nucleotides matching TRBD1. After removal of 5 bases from V and 6 bases from J, the junction contained 8 bases not matched to a gene. Germline CDR1 reads SGHKS; CDR2 reads YYEKEE (reference sequence). The CDR3 runs to 14 residues. The CDR3 bases are TGTGCCAGCAGTCGGGGACAGGGATTCGATGGCTACACCTTC. It is translated as CASSRGQGFDGYTF. The full variable domain, with the rest looked up from reference TRBV5-5 and TRBJ1-2, is DAGVTQSPTHLIKTRGQQVTLRCSPISGHKSVSWYQQVLGQGPQFIFQYYEKEERGRGNFPDRFSARQFPNYSSELNVNALLLGDSALYLCASSRGQGFDGYTFGSGTRLTVV.

The chain has TRBV6-1 and TRBJ1-4; D is possibly TRBD1 (5 bases). This CDR3 region has 15 residues. The germline gives CDR1 MNHNS, CDR2 SASEGT. Trimming took off 4 bases at V and 4 bases at J, with 13 bases between the two ends. In DNA, the CDR3 is TGTGCCAGCAGTGCGCGACAGAGACTTAATGAAAAACTGTTTTTT. It yields the protein CASSARQRLNEKLFF.

This clone occurred a few times. The J gene is TRBJ1-1, the V gene TRBV15; D might be TRBD1 (6 bases). V was cut by 7 bases and J by 4 bases, with 28 bases left in between. The CDR3 consists of 18 residues. Per the germline V gene, CDR1 is LNHNV and CDR2 is YYDKDF (reference sequence). The chain's CDR3 is CATKELQNGQGRGTEAFF. The CDR3 coding sequence is TGTGCCACCAAGGAGCTACAGAACGGCCAGGGGAGGGGCACTGAAGCTTTCTTT.

J is TRBJ2-1 and V is TRBV7-2, with TRBD2 identical over 8 bases. From germline, CDR1 is SGHTA and CDR2 FQGNSA. The CDR3 has 13 amino acids. J gave up 10 bases and V 4 bases, and 6 bases lay outside the gene matches. The CDR3 region has the DNA TGTGCCAGCAGCTCGACACCTAGCGGGGAGCAGTTCTTC. It specifies CASSSTPSGEQFF.

Only a few counts were recorded for this clone. Other DNA sequences from this sample encode an identical CDR3 as well. J is TRBJ1-1 and V is TRBV19; the match to TRBD1 covers 7 bases. In germline, CDR1 is LNHDA, CDR2 SQIVND (reference sequence). There are 14 residues in the CDR3. After removal of 4 bases from V and 0 bases from J, the junction contained 2 bases not matched to a gene. The CDR3, as DNA: TGTGCCAGTAGTAGGGACAGAGTGAACACTGAAGCTTTCTTT. It yields the protein CASSRDRVNTEAFF.

The chain is built from TRBV7-8 and TRBJ2-3, with 11 bases identical to TRBD2. After removal of 3 bases from V and 5 bases from J, the junction contained 7 bases not matched to a gene. CDR3 length: 16 amino acids. CDR1 SGHVS and CDR2 FQNEAQ come from the germline V gene. CDR3 loop: CASSFSGRAKEDTQYF. The CDR3 DNA reads TGTGCCAGCAGCTTTAGCGGGAGGGCGAAGGAAGATACGCAGTATTTT.

The chain is built from TRBV28 and TRBJ2-7; 15 nucleotides line up with TRBD2. Trimming at V came to 5 bases and at J to 6 bases, leaving 5 bases not matched to a gene. CDR3 length equals 15 residues. CDR1 is MDHEN and CDR2 is SYDVKM in the germline V gene. The CDR3 coding sequence is TGTGCCAGCAGTCCAGGACTAGCGGGAGGGTTCGAGCAGTACTTC. Translating it yields CASSPGLAGGFEQYF.

The CDR3 spells CAWSPDGLQFLQETQYF. Written as DNA, the CDR3 is TGTGCCTGGAGTCCCGATGGGTTACAGTTCCTTCAAGAGACCCAGTACTTC. The chain combines TRBV30 with TRBJ2-5; D is undetermined. Germline V CDR1 and CDR2: GTSNPN, SVGIG (reference sequence). This CDR3 is 17 amino acids long. The ends were cut back, 2 bases at V and 2 bases at J, with 21 bases in the middle.

The chain employs TRBV7-8 and TRBJ2-1; tentative D call: TRBD2 (6 bases). CDR1 is SGHVS and CDR2 is FQNEAQ in the germline V gene. V was pared by 7 bases and J by 3 bases, with 19 bases between. The CDR3 loop spans 16 amino acids. The chain's CDR3 is CASTPEVADGYNEQFF. CDR3 DNA: TGTGCCAGCACCCCGGAGGTAGCGGACGGCTACAATGAGCAGTTCTTC. Drawing the rest from reference TRBV7-8 and TRBJ2-1, the complete variable domain is GAGVSQSPRYKVAKRGQDVALRCDPISGHVSLFWYQQALGQGPEFLTYFQNEAQLDKSGLPSDRFFAERPEGSVSTLKIQRTQQEDSAVYLCASTPEVADGYNEQFFGPGTRLTVL.

The chain carries TRBV5-5 and TRBJ2-7, with 10 bases lining up with TRBD2. This CDR3 comprises 14 residues. V shed 0 bases, J shed 6 bases, and the junction held 3 bases outside the gene matches. Germline loops: CDR1 SGHKS, CDR2 YYEKEE (reference sequence). This chain's CDR3 is CASSLGLAGVEQYV. CDR3 DNA: TGTGCCAGCAGCTTGGGTCTAGCGGGAGTCGAGCAGTACGTC.

This chain links TRBV29-1 with TRBJ2-3, with TRBD1 matching 8 bases. Germline-derived CDR1 and CDR2 are SQVTM and ANQGSEA. This CDR3 has 12 amino acids. V shed 7 bases, J shed 5 bases, and the junction held 5 bases outside the gene matches. CDR3 DNA: TGCAGCGCCCAGGGGGCAGGAGATACGCAGTATTTT. As protein: CSAQGAGDTQYF.

The gene calls are TRBV5-1 and TRBJ1-4; D is unclear. The V gene lost 2 bases and the J gene lost 7 bases, with 15 bases spanning the gap. Germline V gives CDR1 SGHRS, CDR2 YFSETQ. The CDR3 contains 15 residues. The CDR3 protein is CASSFGRVSGEKLFF. The CDR3 nucleotides are TGCGCCAGCAGCTTTGGGCGGGTTAGTGGTGAAAAACTGTTTTTT. Supplemented by reference TRBV5-1 and TRBJ1-4, the full variable domain reads KAGVTQTPRYLIKTRGQQVTLSCSPISGHRSVSWYQQTPGQGLQFLFEYFSETQRNKGNFPGRFSGRQFSNSRSEMNVSTLELGDSALYLCASSFGRVSGEKLFFGSGTQLSVL.

The chain couples TRBV19 to TRBJ1-5, with 7 bases lining up with TRBD1. J gave up 0 bases and V 9 bases, and 5 bases lay outside the gene matches. CDR1 is LNHDA and CDR2 is SQIVND in the germline V gene (reference sequence). This CDR3 spans 14 amino acids. The CDR3 reads CASRGTLSNQPQHF. The CDR3, as DNA: TGTGCCAGCAGGGGGACTCTTAGCAATCAGCCCCAGCATTTT.

The J gene is TRBJ2-2, the V gene TRBV5-1; perhaps D is TRBD1 or TRBD2 (6 bases each). Germline V gene lookup returns CDR1 SGHRS and CDR2 YFSETQ. Trimming cost V 4 bases and J 5 bases, with 12 bases left between them. The CDR3 has 14 amino acids. The CDR3 spells CASSLDSGTGELFF. CDR3 sequence (DNA): TGCGCCAGCAGCCTGGACAGCGGGACCGGGGAGCTGTTTTTT.

This clone was seen a few times. J is TRBJ1-5 and V is TRBV28; 9 bases match TRBD1. The V gene's germline CDR1 is MDHEN and CDR2 SYDVKM. This CDR3 region has 17 residues. V lost 4 bases, J lost 5 bases, and 12 bases stayed unmatched. CDR3 DNA: TGTGCCAGCAGTTCTGACAGGGGGAAATTAGGGTATCAGCCCCAGCATTTT. It is translated as CASSSDRGKLGYQPQHF.

The V call is TRBV6-1, the J call TRBJ1-1, with 9 nucleotides matching TRBD1. Germline CDR1 MNHNS, CDR2 SASEGT. The trim removed 0 bases at V and 9 bases at J, leaving 8 bases unmatched. This CDR3 region has 15 residues. CDR3 sequence (DNA): TGTGCCAGCAGTGAAGCCAGCGGCGGACAGGGGAAAGCTTTCTTT. Its protein product is CASSEASGGQGKAFF.

This clone has just one count. This sequence joins TRBV24-1 and TRBJ2-6, with 9 positions matching TRBD1. The germline gives CDR1 KGHDR, CDR2 SFDVKD. The CDR3 runs to 20 residues. The V and J ends lost 2 bases and 1 base, in that order; junction bases with no gene match: 11. The CDR3 coding sequence is TGTGCCACCAGTGATTCTCCCTCGGACAGGGGACGTTCTGGGGCCAACGTCCTGACTTTC. This gives the protein CATSDSPSDRGRSGANVLTF.